This is a list of T cell receptor beta chains from one sample in a study of OX40 agonist ivuxolimab in advanced cancers. Using immunoSEQ multiplex PCR, the repertoire was profiled, and TCRdb retains in-frame clones only, with some absent. In the table there are 65,000 to 85,000 clones, 80% to 95% of which are singletons. The source material was CD4+ or CD8+ T cells sorted from blood, sampled in a trial of the OX40 agonist ivuxolimab. These receptors were collected from an adult with an advanced solid tumor such as melanoma, head and neck, liver or kidney cancer. The CDR3 runs from the conserved cysteine through the conserved F or W. A D gene is named only where the DNA matches it firmly.

TRBV7-6	TRBJ1-2	.	CASSPGGAAGGYTF
TRBV5-6	TRBJ1-3	.	CASSLVRGHFWGNTIYF
TRBV5-6	TRBJ2-2	TRBD2	CASSLAHRLAGPRTGELFF
TRBV27	TRBJ2-5	TRBD1	CASSWGQQETQYF
TRBV27	TRBJ2-7	.	CASSLGSTAYEQYF
TRBV7-3	TRBJ1-1	.	CASSFTGAPDTEAFF
TRBV5-1	TRBJ2-1	.	CASSPTGPGDNEQFF
TRBV13	TRBJ1-3	.	CASSFHGVIYF
TRBV6-5	TRBJ2-1	TRBD1	CASASGQETYNEQFF
TRBV13	TRBJ2-7	TRBD1	CASSHHRGLGYEQYF
TRBV9	TRBJ1-2	.	CASSDTGTGTRGYTF
TRBV11-2	TRBJ1-1	.	CASSLAGAEAFF
TRBV11-2	TRBJ2-3	.	CASSLDWGESTDTQYF
TRBV7-6	TRBJ1-3	.	CASSLEASGNTIYF
TRBV4-1	TRBJ2-1	.	CASSQARLWGEQFF
TRBV5-1	TRBJ2-5	.	CASSFEQFYQETQYF